This T cell receptor (beta chain) was recovered during a study of blood T cell repertoires in COVID-19. Study as a whole: T cells, B-cell-depleted T cells, or PBMCs provided the cDNA or gDNA that served as material.

Source study methods: By means of reference gene primer amplification, nucleated cell counts were estimated. Only in-frame clones appear in the TCRdb table, and some are missing; sequencing was by immunoSEQ multiplex PCR. That table supplies the V and J calls and clone size; D and trimming were determined from the DNA. The sample carries 150,000 to 200,000 clones, around 88% recorded once. Germline CDR1 and CDR2: SGHTA and FQGTGA. The V and J ends lost 4 bases and 0 bases, in that order; junction bases with no gene match: 7. The CDR3 is 18 amino acids. This rearrangement joins TRBV7-3 to TRBJ2-6, with 9 bases aligning to TRBD2. This clonotype originated in a human donor in a cohort sampled during active COVID-19. Material: peripheral blood. The CDR3 DNA reads TGTGCCAGCAGCTCGGGACTAGCTCCCAGCTCTGGGGCCAACGTCCTGACTTTC. The encoded protein is CASSSGLAPSSGANVLTF.